A selection of T cell receptor beta chains follows, all from one sample in a study of CD8 T cells in ankylosing spondylitis. TCRdb passed the 5' RACE reads through MiXCR, listing each CDR3 protein once. Of 250,000 to 300,000 distinct CDR3 sequences in the sample, more than 15% were seen once. The sample comprised blood, either unsorted or a sorted T cell fraction (not recorded which). These receptors were taken from a male donor with ankylosing spondylitis or in good health (not recorded which). Both conserved end residues are part of each CDR3. Fields, in order: CDR3 DNA, CDR3 protein, clone size, V gene, J gene, D gene. D genes are given only for firm matches. Not all rows give a size; the values are once, few, many and, for expanded clones, a class.

DNA: TGCAGCGTGACGGCCGGGACAGGGGGAACTGAAGCTTTCTTT; CDR3: CSVTAGTGGTEAFF; size: many; V: TRBV29-1; J: TRBJ1-1; D: TRBD1
DNA: TGTGCCAGCAGCCCAGGGACTAGCGGGAATCTGAACGAGCAGTACTTC; CDR3: CASSPGTSGNLNEQYF; size: .; V: TRBV7-9; J: TRBJ2-7; D: TRBD2
DNA: TGCAGTGCTAGAGGAAAAGACACGGGTGAGCAATCCTCCCAGCATTTT; CDR3: CSARGKDTGEQSSQHF; size: .; V: TRBV20-1; J: TRBJ1-5; D: .
DNA: TGTGCCAGCAGCCCACTAGCGGGATATCACTCCGGGGAGCTGTTTTTT; CDR3: CASSPLAGYHSGELFF; size: few; V: TRBV27; J: TRBJ2-2; D: TRBD2
DNA: TGCGCCAGCAGCTCTTGGGATCTCACCCCATCCGAGCAGTACTTC; CDR3: CASSSWDLTPSEQYF; size: many; V: TRBV5-1; J: TRBJ2-7; D: .
DNA: TGTGCCAGCAGTCCCCTGGGTCAGCCCCAGCATTTT; CDR3: CASSPLGQPQHF; size: .; V: TRBV27; J: TRBJ1-5; D: .
DNA: TGCGCCAGCAGCTTCGGAACAGGGGGCCTCTACGAGCAGTACTTC; CDR3: CASSFGTGGLYEQYF; size: few; V: TRBV5-1; J: TRBJ2-7; D: TRBD1
DNA: TGTGCCAGCAGCTTCCCGCTAGCGGGGCTTGCCTCCTACAATGAGCAGTTCTTC; CDR3: CASSFPLAGLASYNEQFF; size: .; V: TRBV7-6; J: TRBJ2-1; D: TRBD2
DNA: TGCGCCAGCAGCCAAGATTCGCCACCCAGCGGACCCACAGATACGCAGTATTTT; CDR3: CASSQDSPPSGPTDTQYF; size: few; V: TRBV4-1; J: TRBJ2-3; D: .
DNA: TGTGCCAGCAGCCCCCGACAGGGAAGACTCCACGAGCAGTACTTC; CDR3: CASSPRQGRLHEQYF; size: .; V: TRBV7-6; J: TRBJ2-7; D: TRBD1
DNA: TGTGCCAGCAGCTACAGACTAGCGAACACCGGGGAGCTGTTTTTT; CDR3: CASSYRLANTGELFF; size: few; V: TRBV12-3/TRBV12-4; J: TRBJ2-2; D: .
DNA: TGCAGCGTTGAAACAGGGGCCATCGGCTACACCTTC; CDR3: CSVETGAIGYTF; size: .; V: TRBV29-1; J: TRBJ1-2; D: TRBD1
DNA: TGCGCCAGCAGCTTGGCGAGCGGGATCTTCTACAATGAGCAGTTCTTC; CDR3: CASSLASGIFYNEQFF; size: many; V: TRBV5-1; J: TRBJ2-1; D: TRBD2
DNA: TGCAGCGTCCTGACAGGGGTAACCTACGAGCAGTACTTC; CDR3: CSVLTGVTYEQYF; size: few; V: TRBV29-1; J: TRBJ2-7; D: TRBD1
DNA: TGTGCCAGCAGCTTAGTCATTAGCGGGACCACAGATACGCAGTATTTT; CDR3: CASSLVISGTTDTQYF; size: .; V: TRBV7-2; J: TRBJ2-3; D: TRBD2
DNA: TGTGCCAGCAGCTTTAGCAGCGACCAAGAGACCCAGTACTTC; CDR3: CASSFSSDQETQYF; size: .; V: TRBV7-9; J: TRBJ2-5; D: .
DNA: TGTGCCAGCAGACAGACTAGTGCCCCCGGCGAGCAGTACTTC; CDR3: CASRQTSAPGEQYF; size: .; V: TRBV11-2; J: TRBJ2-7; D: .
DNA: TGCGCCAGCAGCCCAGGTCAGAGCGGGAATTACAATGAGCAGTTCTTC; CDR3: CASSPGQSGNYNEQFF; size: many; V: TRBV4-1; J: TRBJ2-1; D: TRBD2
DNA: TGTGCCAGCAGGCAGCGGGGTCGTTACAATGAGCAGTTCTTC; CDR3: CASRQRGRYNEQFF; size: few; V: TRBV27; J: TRBJ2-1; D: TRBD2
DNA: TGTGCCAGCAGCGGGGGGGCCGTTCAGCCCCAGCATTTT; CDR3: CASSGGAVQPQHF; size: few; V: TRBV6-6; J: TRBJ1-5; D: .
DNA: TGTGCCAGCAGCCAAGAAGAGGCTAGCGGCACAGATACGCAGTATTTT; CDR3: CASSQEEASGTDTQYF; size: few; V: TRBV4-2; J: TRBJ2-3; D: .
DNA: TGTGCCACCAGGCCCAACCCGGTTGCGGGTATAATCCACCTGCAATACGAGCAGTACTTC; CDR3: CATRPNPVAGIIHLQYEQYF; size: few; V: TRBV15; J: TRBJ2-7; D: .
DNA: TGTGCCAGCAGCGCAGCGCTAGTTGTCCCCTACAATGAGCAGTTCTTC; CDR3: CASSAALVVPYNEQFF; size: .; V: TRBV7-2; J: TRBJ2-1; D: .
DNA: TGTGCCAGCAGCTTAGCGGCCGGGACTAGCGGGAGGGGTGAGCAGTTCTTC; CDR3: CASSLAAGTSGRGEQFF; size: .; V: TRBV19; J: TRBJ2-1; D: TRBD2
DNA: TGTGCCAGCAGCCAAGAAGGTAGGACAGCGGATACAGATACGCAGTATTTT; CDR3: CASSQEGRTADTDTQYF; size: many; V: TRBV4-2; J: TRBJ2-3; D: .
DNA: TGTGCCATCAGGATATACAATGAGCAGTTCTTC; CDR3: CAIRIYNEQFF; size: few; V: TRBV10-3; J: TRBJ2-1; D: .
DNA: TGCGCCAGCAGCCAAGATAGCGGGACCCCCGGGGAGCTGTTTTTT; CDR3: CASSQDSGTPGELFF; size: many; V: TRBV4-1; J: TRBJ2-2; D: TRBD2
DNA: TGCGCCAGCAGCTGGGACTATGACGCGACTAACTACGAGCAGTACTTC; CDR3: CASSWDYDATNYEQYF; size: many; V: TRBV5-1; J: TRBJ2-7; D: TRBD2
DNA: TGCGCCAGCAGCTCCACAGGGGGGGAAACAGATACGCAGTATTTT; CDR3: CASSSTGGETDTQYF; size: .; V: TRBV5-1; J: TRBJ2-3; D: .
DNA: TGTGCCAGCAGCCAACCTCTACTAGCGGGGACGGTGTATGAGCAGTTCTTC; CDR3: CASSQPLLAGTVYEQFF; size: .; V: TRBV14; J: TRBJ2-1; D: TRBD2
DNA: TGTGCCAGCAGTGGACTAGCGAGCTTCTACTACGAGCAGTACTTC; CDR3: CASSGLASFYYEQYF; size: .; V: TRBV2; J: TRBJ2-7; D: TRBD2
DNA: TGCGCCAGCAGCCAAAGGACAGGGTTGAACACTGAAGCTTTCTTT; CDR3: CASSQRTGLNTEAFF; size: few; V: TRBV4-1; J: TRBJ1-1; D: TRBD1
DNA: TGCAGTGCTAGACCTCGACTAGCGGAACTGTACTTC; CDR3: CSARPRLAELYF; size: few; V: TRBV20-1; J: TRBJ2-7; D: TRBD2
DNA: TGTGCCACCAGTGAGGACAGCAATGAGCAGTTCTTC; CDR3: CATSEDSNEQFF; size: few; V: TRBV24-1; J: TRBJ2-1; D: .
DNA: TGTGCCAGCAGTCGACTAGCGGGGGACAATGAGCAGTTCTTC; CDR3: CASSRLAGDNEQFF; size: .; V: TRBV6-1; J: TRBJ2-1; D: TRBD2
DNA: TGTGCCATTAGTTCAGGGAATGGAGATGAGCAGTTCTTC; CDR3: CAISSGNGDEQFF; size: .; V: TRBV12-3/TRBV12-4; J: TRBJ2-1; D: .
DNA: TGTGCCAGCAGACCCGGACAGGAGGGTGGCTACACCTTC; CDR3: CASRPGQEGGYTF; size: .; V: TRBV12-3/TRBV12-4; J: TRBJ1-2; D: TRBD1
DNA: TGTGCCAGCAGTTACTCGTTCCCATCAAATAATGAAAAACTGTTTTTT; CDR3: CASSYSFPSNNEKLFF; size: few; V: TRBV6-5; J: TRBJ1-4; D: .
DNA: TGCAGCGTTGAACAGGGTCCCCCTGAAGCTTTCTTT; CDR3: CSVEQGPPEAFF; size: many; V: TRBV29-1; J: TRBJ1-1; D: .
DNA: TGTGCCAGCAGCGGGGGGGATGAGCAGTTCTTC; CDR3: CASSGGDEQFF; size: many; V: TRBV27; J: TRBJ2-1; D: TRBD2
DNA: TGCAGCGTTGAGACTTACCAAGAGACCCAGTACTTC; CDR3: CSVETYQETQYF; size: .; V: TRBV29-1; J: TRBJ2-5; D: .
DNA: TGTGCCAGCAGCTTTCCGGCGGGGGGACCCACCTACGAGCAGTACTTC; CDR3: CASSFPAGGPTYEQYF; size: .; V: TRBV28; J: TRBJ2-7; D: TRBD2
DNA: TGCAGCGTCGAACTAGCGGAGATAACCCCAGACAATGAGCAGTTCTTC; CDR3: CSVELAEITPDNEQFF; size: .; V: TRBV29-1; J: TRBJ2-1; D: TRBD2
DNA: TGCAGTGCTAGAGAACTAGCGGGGGCCTACGAGCAGTACTTC; CDR3: CSARELAGAYEQYF; size: many; V: TRBV20-1; J: TRBJ2-7; D: TRBD2
DNA: TGTGCCAGCACTCAGACAGTTAGCTCCTACAATGAGCAGTTCTTC; CDR3: CASTQTVSSYNEQFF; size: .; V: TRBV12-3/TRBV12-4; J: TRBJ2-1; D: .
DNA: TGTGCCAGCAGCTTATCCACTAGCGGGGACCTTGAGCAGTACTTC; CDR3: CASSLSTSGDLEQYF; size: few; V: TRBV7-3; J: TRBJ2-7; D: TRBD2
DNA: TGTGCCACCTTGAACACCGGGGAGCTGTTTTTT; CDR3: CATLNTGELFF; size: few; V: TRBV6-5; J: TRBJ2-2; D: .
DNA: TGCAGCGTTGTGGGACAGGGAAACGAGCAGTACTTC; CDR3: CSVVGQGNEQYF; size: .; V: TRBV29-1; J: TRBJ2-7; D: TRBD1
DNA: TGTGCCAGTGCCGCGGACACTTACTACGAGCAGTACTTC; CDR3: CASAADTYYEQYF; size: .; V: TRBV19; J: TRBJ2-7; D: .
DNA: TGTGCCAGCAGACCTCGGACAGGGGGGTACGAGCAGTACTTC; CDR3: CASRPRTGGYEQYF; size: many; V: TRBV6-1; J: TRBJ2-7; D: TRBD1
DNA: TGCGCCAGCAGCTCCTCAGGGGGCATAGATACGCAGTATTTT; CDR3: CASSSSGGIDTQYF; size: few; V: TRBV5-1; J: TRBJ2-3; D: TRBD1
DNA: TGTGCCAGCAGCTTAGCACTCAATCCCTCCTACGAGCAGTACTTC; CDR3: CASSLALNPSYEQYF; size: few; V: TRBV7-2; J: TRBJ2-7; D: .